This T cell receptor beta chain was profiled in a study of blood T cell repertoires in COVID-19 (dated by TCRdb to the early 2020s). Regarding the research as a whole: Samples from collaborators originated in the United States, Italy and Spain and spanned both the acute and convalescent phases of COVID-19. The material from the prospective study consisted of cDNA or gDNA derived from T cells, B-cell-depleted T cells, or PBMCs. The dataset comprised deeply sampled blood TCRbeta repertoires from subjects exposed to, actively infected with, or recovered from COVID-19. The repertoires were released in a freely available public database meant as a resource for research on the immune response to SARS-CoV-2. Samples came from the ongoing ImmuneRACE study (first 160 participants) plus 1,254 subjects from 6 global collaborators. Nearly every sample came with metadata listing a de-identified subject ID, COVID-19 status, age in years and sex. Where available, HLA class I and class II types were taken from metadata supplied by the sample provider and were not determined by assay-based typing. What the research found in general, with its limitations: Clinical and demographic metadata were provided uncurated, with the amount varying by source and participant.

Spanning cysteine to phenylalanine, the CDR3 consists of 17 amino acids. Solely the CDR3 DNA is kept, with 51 bases framed from the first base. Worth noting for this clone: Its antigen is not yet known. One base away there is no much larger clone; base qualities are not given.

Whole blood was collected in K2EDTA tubes by collaborating institutions according to the institutions' own protocols. For TCRbeta analysis, collaborators shipped samples in one of three forms: frozen whole blood, isolated PBMCs, or DNA extracted from either of those sample types. TCRbeta CDR3 regions were amplified from genomic DNA by means of the immunoSEQ Assay, a bias-controlled multiplex PCR. The authors' analysis ran thus. Within the assay, amplification of reference gene primers was used to estimate how many nucleated cells each sample contained. Sequence reads were collapsed and filtered to measure the absolute abundance of every unique TCRbeta CDR3 rearrangement. For each sample, productive Simpson clonality was calculated by taking the square root of Simpson's diversity index across productive rearrangements. TCRdb re-hosts the immuneACCESS table, in-frame sequences only. Its copies lack some clones; in the studies checked, an unresolved V gene accounts for under half of them, and the cause for the rest is not known. The DNA gave D and trimming, while V, J and clone size come from that table. The sample contains approximately 70,000 clones, 90% of them found a single time. The ten largest clones represent just over 2.5% of the sample.

The chain employs TRBV21-1 and TRBJ2-3; the table names TRBD2, a call not compared with the DNA. TRBV21-1 is a known pseudogene. The sample was peripheral blood. The sequence came from a human donor in a cohort sampled during active COVID-19. The CDR3: CASTPQATGTTENTQYF. DNA sequence: TGTGCCAGCACCCCCCAAGCGACCGGGACTACGGAGAATACGCAATATTTT.